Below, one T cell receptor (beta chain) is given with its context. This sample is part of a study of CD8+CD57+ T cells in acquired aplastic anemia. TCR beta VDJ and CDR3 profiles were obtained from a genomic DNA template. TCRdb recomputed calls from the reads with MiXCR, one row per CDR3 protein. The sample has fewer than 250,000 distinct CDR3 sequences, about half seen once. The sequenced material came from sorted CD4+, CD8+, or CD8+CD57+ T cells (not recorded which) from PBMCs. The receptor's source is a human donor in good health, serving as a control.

The CDR3, as DNA: TGTGCCAGTAGCCAGACAGCTAACTATGGCTACACCTTC. This encodes CASSQTANYGYTF. The chain carries TRBV19 and TRBJ1-2; perhaps TRBD1 as D (5 bases). Germline V gene data show CDR1 as LNHDA and CDR2 as SQIVND (reference sequence). The ends were cut back, 6 bases at V and 0 bases at J, with 8 bases in the middle. This CDR3 has 13 amino acids. The complete variable domain, with remaining parts taken from reference TRBV19 and TRBJ1-2, reads DGGITQSPKYLFRKEGQNVTLSCEQNLNHDAMYWYRQDPGQGLRLIYYSQIVNDFQKGDIAEGYSVSREKKESFPLTVTSAQKNPTAFYLCASSQTANYGYTFGSGTRLTVV.